Listed here are 11 T cell receptor beta chains from one sample, sequenced in a study of beta chain features in type 1 diabetes. Investigators reverse transcribed all isolated RNA, so they sequenced expressed TCRB transcripts. TCRdb's table, derived via immunoSEQ multiplex PCR, lists solely in-frame clones and lacks some. The data show approximately 120,000 clones, less than 40% seen once. Sequenced material: stem cell memory CD4+ T cells from blood. The receptors originated from a woman aged 18-30 years in good health.

This clone came up a few times. The chain uses TRBV10-3 and TRBJ2-5; 9 bases are shared with TRBD2. The CDR3 is 15 residues long. After removal of 5 bases from V and 4 bases from J, the junction contained 8 bases not matched to a gene. Germline values: CDR1 ENHRY, CDR2 SYGVKD. CDR3 nucleotides: TGTGCCATCAGTAATAGCGGGAGAGCGGGAGAGACCCAGTACTTC. Its protein product is CAISNSGRAGETQYF.

This rearrangement joins TRBV12-5 to TRBJ1-2, with 10 bases matching TRBD1. Germline loops: CDR1 LGHNT, CDR2 FRNRAP. V dropped 1 base and J dropped 0; count of bases not matched to a gene: 14. The CDR3 loop spans 20 amino acids. The CDR3 reads CASGLAEPGTGAHTNYGYTF. Written as DNA, the CDR3 is TGTGCTAGTGGTTTGGCCGAACCCGGGACAGGGGCCCATACTAACTATGGCTACACCTTC.

This clone was seen a handful of times. V and J are TRBV18 and TRBJ2-1, with D hard to call. With 2 bases removed from V and 6 bases from J, the gap between germline ends came to 5 bases. In germline, CDR1 is KGHSH, CDR2 LQKENI. CDR3 length: 12 amino acids. CDR3 coding DNA: TGTGCCAGCTCACCAACGGGCAATGAGCAGTTCTTC. Translating it yields CASSPTGNEQFF. Looking up the rest from reference TRBV18 and TRBJ2-1 gives the full variable domain: NAGVMQNPRHLVRRRGQEARLRCSPMKGHSHVYWYRQLPEEGLKFMVYLQKENIIDESGMPKERFSAEFPKEGPSILRIQQVVRGDSAAYFCASSPTGNEQFFGPGTRLTVL.

The rearrangement links TRBV6-6 to TRBJ2-2; no definite D call. The CDR3 length is 14 residues. The germline V and J ends were trimmed by 4 bases and 1 base, with 7 bases remaining between them. Germline V lookup: CDR1 MNHNY, CDR2 SVGAGI (reference sequence). The CDR3 coding sequence is TGTGCCAGCAGTTTCGTCGGGAACACCGGGGAGCTGTTTTTT. It codes for CASSFVGNTGELFF.

This clone has a single count. J is TRBJ2-3 and V is TRBV20-1, with D unresolved. Germline values: CDR1 DFQATT, CDR2 SNEGSKA (reference sequence). There are 11 residues in the CDR3. The CDR3 here is CSAPVTDTQYF. In DNA form, the CDR3 reads TGCAGCGCTCCGGTGACAGATACGCAGTATTTT.

V usage is TRBV7-2 and J usage is TRBJ2-5, with 8 bases fitting TRBD1. Germline V gene sequence: CDR1 SGHTA, CDR2 FQGNSA. V lost 0 bases to trimming and J lost 5 bases; unmatched junction nucleotides: 8. The CDR3 loop spans 16 amino acids. As DNA, the CDR3 is TGTGCCAGCAGCTTAGCTCCGGGACAGGCAAGGGAGACCCAGTACTTC. It specifies CASSLAPGQARETQYF.

This clone was seen a few times. This chain links TRBV2 with TRBJ2-4, with D unclear. Looked up from germline, CDR1 is SNHLY and CDR2 is FYNNEI. The V end lost 6 bases, the J end lost 9 bases, and 9 bases lay between the germline ends. CDR3 length: 11 residues. CDR3 coding DNA: TGTGCCAGCAGCCTGACGGGCATTCAGTACTTC. Its translation is CASSLTGIQYF.

The chain carries TRBV6-1 and TRBJ1-4; no definite D call. CDR3 size: 13 residues. The V gene's germline CDR1 is MNHNS and CDR2 SASEGT. The V and J ends lost 5 bases and 7 bases respectively, with 11 bases between them. DNA for the CDR3: TGTGCCAGCAGTTCCGGGAGCGTTGAAAAACTGTTTTTT. Translating gives CASSSGSVEKLFF.

The chain links TRBV5-4 to TRBJ1-1; 8 bases match TRBD1. V was clipped by 0 bases and J by 0 bases; unmatched bases: 4. This CDR3 comprises 16 residues. The germline V gene has CDR1 SGHNT and CDR2 YYREEE (reference sequence). CDR3 sequence (DNA): TGTGCCAGCAGCTTGGGGACAGGGAGGTTGAACACTGAAGCTTTCTTT. Translation: CASSLGTGRLNTEAFF.

This clone was counted a few times. V and J are TRBV5-1 and TRBJ2-1; 7 bases agree with TRBD2. The CDR3 has 14 residues. CDR1 and CDR2 (germline): SGHRS, YFSETQ. With V trimmed by 0 bases and J by 6 bases, 3 bases remained unmatched. The CDR3, as DNA: TGCGCCAGCAGCTTGGTACTAGCGAGCAATGAGCAGTTCTTC. Protein: CASSLVLASNEQFF.

The CDR3 sequence is CASSRGLLGREVDIQYF. In DNA form, the CDR3 reads TGCGCCAGCAGCCGGGGACTGCTGGGGCGCGAGGTTGACATTCAGTACTTC. V and J are TRBV5-1 and TRBJ2-4; D is perhaps TRBD2 (6 bases). CDR3 length: 17 residues. Trimming pared 4 bases from V and 8 bases from J, leaving 25 bases between. From germline, CDR1 is SGHRS and CDR2 YFSETQ.